The present T cell receptor beta chain was sequenced within a study of T-cell memory formation after mild COVID-19. TCR alpha and TCR beta cDNA libraries with sample barcodes and UMIs came from 5'RACE using constant-segment primers. TCRdb called the 5' RACE reads again in MiXCR, with one record for every CDR3 protein. The sample has some 120,000 distinct CDR3 sequences, more than 15% seen once; the top ten hold 5% to 5.5%. Notes on the study in general: Among contracting clones, CD4+ were mainly CM/EM and CD8+ enriched in EMRA.

Germline CDR1 reads SGHRS; CDR2 reads YFSETQ. This CDR3 has 16 amino acids. V lost 4 bases to trimming and J lost 2 bases; unmatched junction nucleotides: 11. This clonotype turned up a few times. Its target is unknown. V and J are TRBV5-1 and TRBJ2-5, with TRBD2 matching over 7 bases. This TCR derives from a man between 18 and 29 years old who had mild COVID-19 (a few samples of this study predate the infection). Cell type and time point are not known. Material for sequencing was PBMCs or a T cell subset sorted from them (not recorded which). The CDR3, as DNA: TGCGCCAGCAGCACGGGGGAGACTAGCAGACAAGAGACCCAGTACTTC. Its protein product is CASSTGETSRQETQYF.